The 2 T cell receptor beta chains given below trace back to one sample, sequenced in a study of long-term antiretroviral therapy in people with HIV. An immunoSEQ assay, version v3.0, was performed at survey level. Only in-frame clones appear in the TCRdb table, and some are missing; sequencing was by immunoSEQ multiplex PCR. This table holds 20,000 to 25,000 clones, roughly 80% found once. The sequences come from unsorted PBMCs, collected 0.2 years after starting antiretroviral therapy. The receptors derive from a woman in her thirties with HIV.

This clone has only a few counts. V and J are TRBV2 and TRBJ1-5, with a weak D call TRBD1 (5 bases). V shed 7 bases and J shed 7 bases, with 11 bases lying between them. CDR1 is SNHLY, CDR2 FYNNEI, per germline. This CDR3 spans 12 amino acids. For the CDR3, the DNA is TGTGCCAGCAACCGTGACAGCCAGCCCCAGCATTTT. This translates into CASNRDSQPQHF. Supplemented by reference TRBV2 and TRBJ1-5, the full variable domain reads EPEVTQTPSHQVTQMGQEVILRCVPISNHLYFYWYRQILGQKVEFLVSFYNNEISEKSEIFDDQFSVERPDGSNFTLKIRSTKLEDSAMYFCASNRDSQPQHFGDGTRLSIL.

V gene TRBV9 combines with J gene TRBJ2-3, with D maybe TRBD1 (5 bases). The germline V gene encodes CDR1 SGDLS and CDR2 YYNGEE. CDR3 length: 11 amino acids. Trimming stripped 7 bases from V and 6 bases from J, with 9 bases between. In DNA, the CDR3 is TGTGCCAGCGGGGCAAGGGATACGCAGTATTTT. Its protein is CASGARDTQYF.